This TCR beta chain was recovered during a study of blood T cell repertoires in COVID-19. V dropped 5 bases and J dropped 1 base, with 17 bases sitting between them. This CDR3 spans 16 amino acids. Looked up from germline, CDR1 is SGHNT and CDR2 is YYREEE (reference sequence). In the authors' workflow: Amplification of reference gene primers was used by the study to estimate nucleated cell counts. Profiled with immunoSEQ multiplex PCR; TCRdb holds only in-frame clones, not every one. That table is the source of V, J and clone size, and D and trimming were worked out from the DNA. The sample includes some 250,000 clones, around nine tenths seen only once; the top ten take about 7.1%.

V gene TRBV5-4 combines with J gene TRBJ2-3; a possible D gene is TRBD2 (5 bases). The sample consisted of peripheral blood. This receptor was obtained from a woman between 70 and 85 years old with active or convalescent COVID-19. CDR3 DNA sequence: TGTGCCAGCAGGACCCCGCCGGGAATTGGCACAGATACGCAGTATTTT. Encoded protein: CASRTPPGIGTDTQYF.